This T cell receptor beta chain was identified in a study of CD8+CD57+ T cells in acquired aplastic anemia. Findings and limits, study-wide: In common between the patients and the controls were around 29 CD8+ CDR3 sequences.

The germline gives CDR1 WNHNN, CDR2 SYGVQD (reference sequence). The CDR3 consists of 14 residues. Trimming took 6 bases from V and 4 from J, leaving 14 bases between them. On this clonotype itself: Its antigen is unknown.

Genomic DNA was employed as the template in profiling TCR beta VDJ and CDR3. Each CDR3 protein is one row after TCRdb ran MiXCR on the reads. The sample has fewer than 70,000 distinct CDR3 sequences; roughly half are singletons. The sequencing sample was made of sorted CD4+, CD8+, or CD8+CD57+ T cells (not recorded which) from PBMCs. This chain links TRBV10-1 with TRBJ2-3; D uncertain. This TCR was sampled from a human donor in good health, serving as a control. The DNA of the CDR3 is TGCGCCAGCAGGAAAATAGCCCCGCCAGATACGCAGTATTTT. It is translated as CASRKIAPPDTQYF.